The 28 T cell receptor beta chains below all came from one sample that was sequenced in a study of neurological immune-mediated disorders (dated by TCRdb to between 2017 and 2020). The protocol used for the library was 5' RACE. For sequencing, an Illumina HiSeq 2500 was employed. TCRdb passed the public sequencing reads through fastp at Q25 and MiXCR, retaining productive beta sequences. Records with the same CDR3 protein are collapsed into one entry carrying the most frequent genes and DNA. Counted in this sample were tens of thousands of distinct CDR3 sequences; 2.5% to 3% of them appeared once. About 1% of the sample lies in the top ten. The sample comprised PBMCs. These receptors originate from a woman younger than 45 with multiple sclerosis.

This clonotype was found many times. This chain uses TRBV18 with TRBJ1-2; maybe TRBD1 (5 bases). V lost 3 bases and J 12 bases, leaving 17 bases between the germline ends. This CDR3 region has 13 residues. CDR1 is KGHSH, CDR2 LQKENI, per germline. The CDR3 region is CASSPGARGADTF. The DNA of the CDR3 is TGTGCCAGCTCACCCGGTGCGAGGGGCGCGGACACCTTC.

The table lists this clonotype with many counts. The chain combines TRBV29-1 with TRBJ1-1; 7 nucleotides align to TRBD1. Germline CDR1 and CDR2: SQVTM and ANQGSEA. With V trimmed by 7 bases and J by 2 bases, 4 bases remained unmatched. The CDR3 has 12 amino acids. CDR3 coding DNA: TGCAGCGCTGGGGACAGAAACACTGAAGCTTTCTTT. Translated, it gives CSAGDRNTEAFF.

This clonotype was recorded at least ten times. The V call is TRBV5-1, the J call TRBJ2-1; D might be TRBD2 (5 bases). Trimming removed 0 bases from V and 8 bases from J, with 21 bases in between. Germline V gene data show CDR1 as SGHRS and CDR2 as YFSETQ. This CDR3 is built from 17 residues. For the CDR3, the DNA is TGCGCCAGCAGCTTGGGTCTGGGAGTAAGTACCCAATATGAGCAGTTCTTC. It translates to CASSLGLGVSTQYEQFF. Combining the CDR3 with reference TRBV5-1 and TRBJ2-1 gives the whole variable domain KAGVTQTPRYLIKTRGQQVTLSCSPISGHRSVSWYQQTPGQGLQFLFEYFSETQRNKGNFPGRFSGRQFSNSRSEMNVSTLELGDSALYLCASSLGLGVSTQYEQFFGPGTRLTVL.

This clonotype was seen ten or more times. The chain combines TRBV29-1 with TRBJ2-5, with D hard to call. This CDR3 comprises 14 residues. The V and J ends lost 0 bases and 5 bases respectively, with 13 bases between them. Germline V lookup: CDR1 SQVTM, CDR2 ANQGSEA. In DNA, the CDR3 is TGCAGCGTTGAAGATTTAGGTAACCGGGAGACCCAGTACTTC. Its translation: CSVEDLGNRETQYF.

Ten or more counts support this clonotype. The chain employs TRBV3-1 and TRBJ1-2; 8 positions agree with TRBD1. The CDR3 extends over 13 amino acids. Trimming cost V 3 bases and J 7 bases; bases outside gene matches: 4. The germline gives CDR1 LGHDT, CDR2 YNNKEL (reference sequence). The CDR3 is CASSQFDRGGYTF. CDR3 nucleotides: TGTGCCAGCAGCCAGTTCGACAGGGGTGGCTACACCTTC.

V usage is TRBV7-6 and J usage is TRBJ1-5; no firm D call. The CDR3 runs to 15 residues. V was pared by 1 base and J by 0 bases, with 7 bases between. Germline CDR1 is SGHVS and CDR2 is FNYEAQ. The CDR3 coding sequence is TGTGCCAGCAGCTTAGGAGATTATAGCAATCAGCCCCAGCATTTT. Encoded protein: CASSLGDYSNQPQHF.

The sample holds many counts of this clonotype. The CDR3 DNA sequence: TGCAGCGTTCTGCAGGGCCCAATCTACGAGCAGTACTTC. This translates into CSVLQGPIYEQYF. V usage is TRBV29-1 and J usage is TRBJ2-7, with D possibly TRBD1 on 5 matching bases. The V gene's germline CDR1 is SQVTM and CDR2 ANQGSEA. V lost 5 bases, J lost 3 bases, and 14 bases lay in between. The CDR3 sequence is 13 residues long.

This clonotype was recorded at least ten times. The rearrangement joins TRBV20-1 to TRBJ2-5, with D unresolved. Between the trimmed V and J ends, which lost 3 bases and 5 bases, there was a span of 4 bases. The germline V gene encodes CDR1 DFQATT and CDR2 SNEGSKA (reference sequence). CDR3 length equals 10 residues. The CDR3, as DNA: TGCAGTGCTAGCACGGAGACCCAGTACTTC. Encoded protein: CSASTETQYF.

This clonotype was observed many times. The chain recombines TRBV20-1 with TRBJ2-1, with 9 bases identical to TRBD2. V was clipped by 4 bases and J by 8 bases; unmatched bases: 15. From germline, CDR1 is DFQATT and CDR2 SNEGSKA (reference sequence). The CDR3 contains 16 residues. Written as DNA, the CDR3 is TGCAGTGCTACCCCTAGCGGGAATAGGGGGAGCGATGAGCAGTTCTTC. Encoded protein: CSATPSGNRGSDEQFF.

This clonotype was observed many times. The chain uses TRBV7-9 and TRBJ1-1; D gene uncertain. Germline V lookup: CDR1 SEHNR, CDR2 FQNEAQ (reference sequence). V was pared by 5 bases and J by 3 bases, with 13 bases between. The CDR3 has 14 residues. CDR3 loop: CASSPVLGDTEAFF. CDR3 bases: TGTGCCAGCAGCCCTGTTTTGGGAGACACTGAAGCTTTCTTT.

Many counts were recorded for this clonotype. The V gene is TRBV20-1, the J gene TRBJ2-1, with 11 positions matching TRBD2. V shed 4 bases, J shed 0 bases, and the junction held 8 bases outside the gene matches. Looked up from germline, CDR1 is DFQATT and CDR2 is SNEGSKA (reference sequence). CDR3 length equals 17 residues. DNA of the CDR3: TGCAGTGCTACCGGGACTAGCGGTATCAGCTCCTACAATGAGCAGTTCTTC. Translation gives CSATGTSGISSYNEQFF.

This clonotype was observed many times. The chain carries TRBV7-9 and TRBJ2-3, with a tentative D call TRBD1 (5 bases). The length of the CDR3 is 17 residues. The germline V gene has CDR1 SEHNR and CDR2 FQNEAQ (reference sequence). V was trimmed by 5 bases and J by 2 bases, leaving 20 bases between them. CDR3 nucleotide sequence: TGTGCCAGCAGCCCCCTCCAGACAGAAACTTACACAGATACGCAGTATTTT. Its protein is CASSPLQTETYTDTQYF.

This clonotype occurred many times. The J gene is TRBJ2-1, the V gene TRBV28, with 8 bases fitting TRBD1. The CDR3 has 14 amino acids. Looked up from germline, CDR1 is MDHEN and CDR2 is SYDVKM. Losses at the gene ends were 9 bases for V and 5 bases for J; bases not matched to a gene: 9. The CDR3 sequence: CARGDRGPNNEQFF. Here the CDR3 DNA reads TGTGCCAGAGGAGACAGGGGCCCCAACAATGAGCAGTTCTTC.

The table lists this clonotype with many counts. The junction does not match germline at one end; this may be a read error. This sequence joins TRBV12-3 or TRBV12-4 and TRBJ2-7, with D possibly being TRBD1 (5 bases). This CDR3 has 14 residues. The CDR3 region is CACSSTGLSYEQYF. The CDR3 region has the DNA TGTGCCTGCAGTTCTACAGGATTGTCCTACGAGCAGTACTTC.

This clonotype was observed a few times. A read error may explain this, as a much larger clone is one base away. This chain joins TRBV20-1 and TRBJ1-4; no definite D call. Germline lookup yields CDR1 DFQATT and CDR2 SNEGSKA (reference sequence). CDR3 size: 14 residues. Trimming removed 4 bases at V and 7 bases at J, with 16 bases between. CDR3 sequence: CSATHSTDIEKLFF. CDR3 bases: TGCAGTGCTACCCATTCTACAGACATTGAAAAACTGTTTTTT.

This clonotype was detected many times. This CDR3 reads CASRSPTDTQYF. CDR3 DNA sequence: TGTGCCAGCAGGAGTCCCACAGATACGCAGTATTTT. The chain uses TRBV11-2 and TRBJ2-3; D remains ambiguous. Per the germline V gene, CDR1 is SGHAT and CDR2 is FQNNGV. Between the trimmed V and J ends, which lost 6 bases and 2 bases, there was a span of 6 bases. This CDR3 contains 12 residues. The full variable domain, rest sourced from reference TRBV11-2 and TRBJ2-3, is EAGVAQSPRYKIIEKRQSVAFWCNPISGHATLYWYQQILGQGPKLLIQFQNNGVVDDSQLPKDRFSAERLKGVDSTLKIQPAKLEDSAVYLCASRSPTDTQYFGPGTRLTVL.

This clonotype was found many times. The genes are TRBV7-3 and TRBJ2-3; no clear D. The length of the CDR3 is 15 residues. The ends were cut back, 1 base at V and 0 bases at J, with 8 bases in the middle. Germline V gene lookup returns CDR1 SGHTA and CDR2 FQGTGA. The CDR3 here is CASSLRTPSTDTQYF. CDR3 nucleotide sequence: TGTGCCAGCAGCTTAAGGACCCCGAGCACAGATACGCAGTATTTT.

At least ten counts were recorded for this clonotype. The chain carries TRBV5-1 and TRBJ2-2; D ambiguous. V lost 1 base, J lost 7 bases, and 14 bases lay in between. Germline V gene sequence: CDR1 SGHRS, CDR2 YFSETQ. The CDR3 is 15 amino acids. The CDR3 sequence is CASSLSGPPGGELFF. CDR3 nucleotides: TGCGCCAGCAGCTTGTCCGGGCCCCCGGGCGGGGAGCTGTTTTTT.

Ten or more counts support this clonotype. V and J are TRBV15 and TRBJ1-2; maybe TRBD1 (6 bases). There are 18 residues in the CDR3. Germline V lookup: CDR1 LNHNV, CDR2 YYDKDF (reference sequence). The V end was cut by 4 bases, the J end by 1 base, with 22 bases between. In DNA, the CDR3 is TGTGCCACCAGCAACACCAGGGGACCCCATCCTTATAACTATGGCTACACCTTC. The encoded protein is CATSNTRGPHPYNYGYTF.

In its sample, this clonotype was seen many times. The rearrangement joins TRBV20-1 to TRBJ2-7; 7 bases align to TRBD1. V was clipped by 6 bases and J by 3 bases; unmatched bases: 11. CDR3 length: 14 amino acids. Germline CDR1 DFQATT, CDR2 SNEGSKA (reference sequence). The CDR3 loop reads CSATRVAGGYEQYF. CDR3 nucleotide sequence: TGCAGTGCAACTCGGGTGGCAGGGGGCTACGAGCAGTACTTC.

The CDR3 loop reads CASSPRGTTDTQYF. CDR3 nucleotide sequence: TGTGCCAGCAGCCCGCGAGGGACCACAGATACGCAGTATTTT. V is TRBV11-3 and J is TRBJ2-3; D tentatively fits TRBD1 or TRBD2 (5 bases each). Germline V gene lookup returns CDR1 SGHNT and CDR2 YENEEA. The V and J ends lost 5 bases and 2 bases respectively, with 11 bases between them. The CDR3 contains 14 residues.

There are many counts of this clonotype. The chain is built from TRBV7-8 and TRBJ2-7, with 8 bases lining up with TRBD1. Trimming cost V 3 bases and J 3 bases; bases outside gene matches: 10. CDR3 length: 16 residues. Germline CDR1 SGHVS, CDR2 FQNEAQ. The CDR3 reads CASSFYDRGSVYEQYF. DNA for the CDR3: TGTGCCAGCAGCTTCTATGACAGGGGATCAGTCTACGAGCAGTACTTC.

This clonotype came up many times. This rearrangement joins TRBV18 to TRBJ1-3; no clear D gene. Trimming cost V 1 base and J 2 bases, with 9 bases left between them. CDR3 length equals 15 residues. The germline V gene has CDR1 KGHSH and CDR2 LQKENI. CDR3 bases: TGTGCCAGCTCACCACAAGGGAATACTGGAAACACCATATATTTT. This translates into CASSPQGNTGNTIYF.

On this clonotype itself: With a much larger clone just one base away, this may be a read error. The chain couples TRBV18 to TRBJ2-5; the match to TRBD1 covers 7 bases. This CDR3 spans 15 amino acids. Germline V lookup: CDR1 KGHSH, CDR2 LQKENI. J gave up 1 base and V 4 bases, and 6 bases lay outside the gene matches. The CDR3 sequence: CASSQPHRGQETQYF. The CDR3, as DNA: TGTGCCAGCTCACAACCCCACAGGGGCCAAGAGACCCAGTACTTC.

This clonotype has at least ten counts. The chain combines TRBV12-3 or TRBV12-4 with TRBJ2-7, with D perhaps being TRBD1 or TRBD2 (5 bases each). Trimming shortened V by 7 bases and J by 0 bases, and 16 bases separated the two germline ends. The CDR3 has 15 amino acids. CDR3 sequence reads: CASTGIEGSSYEQYF. DNA of the CDR3: TGTGCCAGCACGGGTATAGAGGGGAGCTCCTACGAGCAGTACTTC.

At least ten counts were recorded for this clonotype. J is TRBJ1-2 and V is TRBV25-1; D ambiguous. Germline V gives CDR1 MGHDK, CDR2 SYGVNS. V was pared by 9 bases and J by 7 bases, with 9 bases between. This CDR3 has 10 amino acids. Written as DNA, the CDR3 is TGTGCCAGTGAGTCGGGTGGCTACACCTTC. It is translated as CASESGGYTF.

There are many counts of this clonotype. V usage is TRBV20-1 and J usage is TRBJ1-1; 8 bases are shared with TRBD1. The CDR3 has 15 amino acids. J gave up 6 bases and V 3 bases, and 12 bases lay outside the gene matches. The germline V gene has CDR1 DFQATT and CDR2 SNEGSKA (reference sequence). The CDR3 protein is CSARNPTGAKSEAFF. The CDR3 DNA follows: TGCAGTGCTAGGAATCCGACAGGGGCGAAGTCTGAAGCTTTCTTT.

This clonotype came up many times. The genes are TRBV5-5 and TRBJ2-2; D might be TRBD2 (6 bases). Per germline, CDR1 SGHKS and CDR2 YYEKEE (reference sequence). This CDR3 spans 14 amino acids. The V gene lost 1 base and the J gene lost 7 bases, with 11 bases spanning the gap. CDR3 coding DNA: TGTGCCAGCAGCTTGCCCGGGAGTGGCGGGGAGCTGTTTTTT. Translated, it gives CASSLPGSGGELFF. Supplemented by reference TRBV5-5 and TRBJ2-2, the full variable domain reads DAGVTQSPTHLIKTRGQQVTLRCSPISGHKSVSWYQQVLGQGPQFIFQYYEKEERGRGNFPDRFSARQFPNYSSELNVNALLLGDSALYLCASSLPGSGGELFFGEGSRLTVL.